The 16 T cell receptor beta chains below all came from one sample that was sequenced in a study of early T cells in non-severe SARS-CoV-2 infection (dated by TCRdb to the early 2020s). Libraries were constructed by 5' RACE. Instrument used: NextSeq 500. Through fastp at Q25 and MiXCR, TCRdb rebuilt clones from the public reads, retaining in-frame beta chains. For every CDR3 protein sequence, its rows merge into one entry that carries the most common genes and DNA. Across this sample there are 55,000 to 70,000 distinct CDR3 sequences, with over 4% seen only once. The leading ten clones occupy 4.9% of the sample. The sample taken for sequencing was whole blood. These receptors came from an adult who was a healthcare worker with PCR-confirmed SARS-CoV-2 infection or an uninfected control (not recorded which).

This clonotype was seen a few times. V and J are TRBV7-8 and TRBJ2-1, with 7 bases identical to TRBD2. Germline V gives CDR1 SGHVS, CDR2 FQNEAQ. The CDR3 is 15 amino acids. The ends lost 1 base at V and 8 bases at J; junction bases unmatched: 8. CDR3 nucleotides: TGTGCCAGCAGCTTAGGGGACTACCTACAAGATGAGCAGTTCTTC. Its translation: CASSLGDYLQDEQFF.

This clonotype was counted many times. This chain links TRBV5-6 with TRBJ1-2; D unclear. Trimming pared 2 bases from V and 0 bases from J, leaving 5 bases between. Germline CDR1 SGHDT, CDR2 YYEEEE. CDR3 length equals 13 residues. CDR3 sequence (DNA): TGTGCCAGCAGCTTTTCTACTAACTATGGCTACACCTTC. Its protein is CASSFSTNYGYTF. Drawing the rest from reference TRBV5-6 and TRBJ1-2, the complete variable domain is DAGVTQSPTHLIKTRGQQVTLRCSPKSGHDTVSWYQQALGQGPQFIFQYYEEEERQRGNFPDRFSGHQFPNYSSELNVNALLLGDSALYLCASSFSTNYGYTFGSGTRLTVV.

At least ten counts were recorded for this clonotype. The gene calls are TRBV7-9 and TRBJ2-6; tentatively, D is TRBD1 or TRBD2 (6 bases each). V was clipped by 7 bases and J by 2 bases, with 12 bases between them. Germline assignment: CDR1 SEHNR and CDR2 FQNEAQ (reference sequence). The CDR3 is 15 residues long. CDR3: CASNRGVPGANVLTF. CDR3 sequence (DNA): TGTGCCAGCAATAGGGGGGTCCCTGGGGCCAACGTCCTGACTTTC. The whole variable domain, remainder taken from reference TRBV7-9 and TRBJ2-6, is DTGVSQNPRHKITKRGQNVTFRCDPISEHNRLYWYRQTLGQGPEFLTYFQNEAQLEKSRLLSDRFSAERPKGSFSTLEIQRTEQGDSAMYLCASNRGVPGANVLTFGAGSRLTVL.

There are many counts of this clonotype. The chain combines TRBV7-3 with TRBJ1-2, with 8 bases that match TRBD1. The germline V gene has CDR1 SGHTA and CDR2 FQGTGA. With 2 bases clipped from V and 6 bases from J, the junction kept 5 bases outside the gene matches. This CDR3 has 14 amino acids. In nucleotides, the CDR3 is TGTGCCAGCAGCTTAGGGCCAGGGGGCGATGGCTACACCTTC. Amino acids: CASSLGPGGDGYTF. Together with reference TRBV7-3 and TRBJ1-2, the CDR3 gives the full variable domain: GAGVSQTPSNKVTEKGKYVELRCDPISGHTALYWYRQSLGQGPEFLIYFQGTGAADDSGLPNDRFFAVRPEGSVSTLKIQRTERGDSAVYLCASSLGPGGDGYTFGSGTRLTVV.

The chain carries TRBV25-1 and TRBJ2-5; maybe TRBD2 (5 bases). The CDR3 extends over 13 amino acids. Per the germline V gene, CDR1 is MGHDK and CDR2 is SYGVNS. V was trimmed by 4 bases and J by 5 bases, leaving 11 bases between them. CDR3 sequence: CASSGWEHETQYF. CDR3 nucleotides: TGTGCCAGCAGTGGGTGGGAGCACGAGACCCAGTACTTC.

At least ten counts were recorded for this clonotype. The gene calls are TRBV5-1 and TRBJ1-2; perhaps TRBD1 as D (5 bases). The CDR3 is made up of 13 amino acids. V lost 9 bases, J lost 7 bases, and 19 bases lay in between. Germline CDR1 and CDR2: SGHRS and YFSETQ. Written as DNA, the CDR3 is TGCGCCACCAGGGACGGTGTGTCCGGTGGCTACACCTTC. It encodes CATRDGVSGGYTF.

This clonotype was seen ten or more times. The chain is built from TRBV6-2 or TRBV6-3 and TRBJ2-7, with 10 bases lining up with TRBD2. Germline V gene data show CDR1 as MNHEY and CDR2 as SVGEGT. Trimming cost V 6 bases and J 2 bases; bases outside gene matches: 7. The CDR3 contains 15 residues. The CDR3 sequence: CASRAPSGRAYEQYF. For the CDR3, the DNA is TGTGCCAGCAGAGCGCCTAGCGGGAGAGCCTACGAGCAGTACTTC.

This clonotype has a handful of counts. The chain is built from TRBV11-1 and TRBJ2-7; D is unclear. This CDR3 contains 11 residues. V was shortened by 5 bases and J by 7 bases, with 9 bases between the two germline ends. Per the germline V gene, CDR1 is SGHAT and CDR2 is FQDESV (reference sequence). CDR3 sequence (DNA): TGTGCCAGCAGCGCCCAGAGGGAGCAGTACTTC. Translated, it gives CASSAQREQYF.

This chain links TRBV5-1 with TRBJ2-3; the match to TRBD2 covers 14 bases. The CDR3 spans 16 residues. Germline CDR1 SGHRS, CDR2 YFSETQ. The J segment lost 6 bases and the V segment lost 4 bases, leaving 7 bases of the junction unmatched. This CDR3 is CASSPSTSGRADTQYF. CDR3 nucleotide sequence: TGCGCCAGCAGCCCCTCGACTAGCGGGAGGGCTGATACGCAGTATTTT.

The sample holds many counts of this clonotype. V usage is TRBV5-1 and J usage is TRBJ2-1, with 9 bases that match TRBD1. The CDR3 is 16 residues long. Germline V gene sequence: CDR1 SGHRS, CDR2 YFSETQ. V lost 0 bases and J lost 8; bases outside the gene matches: 9. The CDR3 DNA reads TGCGCCAGCAGCTTGGGGGTCCGGGACAGGGTTTATGAGCAGTTCTTC. Residues: CASSLGVRDRVYEQFF.

At least ten counts were recorded for this clonotype. This chain connects TRBV28 to TRBJ1-4, with unresolved D. Germline values: CDR1 MDHEN, CDR2 SYDVKM. The V end lost 7 bases, the J end lost 0 bases, and 9 bases lay between the germline ends. The CDR3 has 14 amino acids. This chain's CDR3 is CASISQATNEKLFF. CDR3 nucleotides: TGTGCCAGCATATCTCAGGCAACTAATGAAAAACTGTTTTTT.

In its sample, this clonotype was seen many times. The chain carries TRBV11-2 and TRBJ1-1; 7 bases line up with TRBD1. After removal of 1 base from V and 6 bases from J, the junction contained 2 bases not matched to a gene. Germline V CDR1 and CDR2: SGHAT, FQNNGV. CDR3 length: 13 residues. The CDR3 region is CASSLAQGAEAFF. For the CDR3, the DNA is TGTGCCAGCAGCTTAGCGCAGGGGGCTGAAGCTTTCTTT.

Many counts were recorded for this clonotype. The chain joins TRBV28 to TRBJ1-2; TRBD1 is a possible D gene (6 bases). The germline V gene encodes CDR1 MDHEN and CDR2 SYDVKM. The V and J ends lost 8 bases and 7 bases respectively, with 20 bases between them. CDR3 length: 14 amino acids. The DNA for the CDR3 is TGTGCCAGCCTCCCGAGGGACGGGGGCACTGGCTACACCTTC. Its translation is CASLPRDGGTGYTF.

In its sample, this clonotype was seen many times. This chain connects TRBV7-2 to TRBJ2-6; no clear D gene. CDR1 and CDR2 from the germline V gene are SGHTA and FQGNSA. Deletions cut 0 bases from V and 2 bases from J, with 2 bases between. The CDR3 is 14 amino acids. CDR3 nucleotide sequence: TGTGCCAGCAGCTTAGCGACTGGGGCCAACGTCCTGACTTTC. Translating gives CASSLATGANVLTF.

This clonotype was observed many times. V and J are TRBV12-3 or TRBV12-4 and TRBJ2-7; the match to TRBD2 covers 8 bases. V shed 6 bases and J 1 base; nucleotides not matched to a gene: 8. There are 15 residues in the CDR3. In DNA, the CDR3 is TGTGCCAGCAGCCGTCGGGGGGGACTTTCCTACGAGCAGTACTTC. Translation gives CASSRRGGLSYEQYF.

This clonotype came up many times. The chain joins TRBV5-4 to TRBJ2-1, with TRBD2 matching 14 bases. This CDR3 contains 14 residues. The ends lost 3 bases at V and 13 bases at J; junction bases unmatched: 6. Germline values: CDR1 SGHNT, CDR2 YYREEE (reference sequence). The CDR3 nucleotides are TGTGCCAGCAGCTCCCTGACTAGCGGGAGGGTTCAGTTCTTC. This encodes CASSSLTSGRVQFF.